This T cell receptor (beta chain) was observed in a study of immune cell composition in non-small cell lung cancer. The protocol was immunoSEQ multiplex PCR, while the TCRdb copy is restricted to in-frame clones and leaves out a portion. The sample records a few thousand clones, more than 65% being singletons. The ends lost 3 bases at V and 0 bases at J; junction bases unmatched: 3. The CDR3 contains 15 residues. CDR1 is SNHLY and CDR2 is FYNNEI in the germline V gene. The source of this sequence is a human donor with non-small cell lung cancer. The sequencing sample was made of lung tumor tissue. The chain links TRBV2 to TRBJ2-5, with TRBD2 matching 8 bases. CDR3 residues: CASSDGGGYQETQYF. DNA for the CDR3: TGTGCCAGCAGTGATGGCGGGGGGTACCAAGAGACCCAGTACTTC.